These 9 T cell receptor beta chains were all obtained from the same sample, sequenced in a study of blood T cell repertoires in COVID-19 (dated by TCRdb to 2018 to 2020). The protocol used for the library was the immunoSEQ multiplex PCR assay. This is the immuneACCESS table as TCRdb keeps it, with only in-frame sequences that have V and J called. A part of the clones is gone; compared with another copy, unresolved V genes explain less than half, and the rest is unexplained. The sample yields fewer than 500,000 clones; around 89% were counted once. The ten largest clones take up roughly 4% of the sample. What was sequenced was peripheral blood. These receptors originate from a woman in her 30s with acute or convalescent COVID-19.

The chain combines TRBV6-5 with TRBJ1-2; 9 positions match TRBD1. Germline V gene sequence: CDR1 MNHEY, CDR2 SVGAGI. Germline trimming cut 0 bases from V and 4 bases from J; bases unmatched to any gene: 3. The CDR3 length is 15 residues. Here the CDR3 DNA reads TGTGCCAGCAGTTACTCTGGACAGGGGATCTATGGCTACACCTTC. It yields the protein CASSYSGQGIYGYTF.

Notes on this clone: The sample holds other DNA sequences that translate to the same CDR3. This chain uses TRBV27 with TRBJ2-3; D is perhaps TRBD1 (6 bases). Between the trimmed V and J ends, which lost 2 bases and 1 base, there was a span of 10 bases. CDR3 size: 15 residues. The germline V gene encodes CDR1 MNHEY and CDR2 SMNVEV (reference sequence). The CDR3 coding sequence is TGTGCCAGCAGTTTAATTGGGGGCGGCACAGATACGCAGTATTTT. Amino acids: CASSLIGGGTDTQYF.

The chain has TRBV2 and TRBJ2-5; 9 positions match TRBD1. The CDR3 has 16 amino acids. CDR1 and CDR2 from the germline V gene are SNHLY and FYNNEI. With V trimmed by 5 bases and J by 5 bases, 12 bases remained unmatched. The CDR3: CASSLTGDRAWETQYF. In DNA form, the CDR3 reads TGTGCCAGCAGTCTTACTGGGGACAGGGCTTGGGAGACCCAGTACTTC.

A single count supports this clone. This chain joins TRBV7-2 and TRBJ2-3; D uncertain. The germline V gene encodes CDR1 SGHTA and CDR2 FQGNSA. The CDR3 has 14 residues. V gave up 2 bases and J gave up 2 bases, with 8 bases separating them. In DNA form, the CDR3 reads TGTGCCAGCAGCTTACAGTCCATCACAGATACGCAGTATTTT. As protein: CASSLQSITDTQYF.

This clone has a handful of counts. V gene TRBV18 combines with J gene TRBJ2-3, with D possibly being TRBD2 (5 bases). Trimming pared 3 bases from V and 2 bases from J, leaving 6 bases between. The V gene's germline CDR1 is KGHSH and CDR2 LQKENI. The CDR3 runs to 13 residues. The CDR3 DNA reads as TGTGCCAGCTCACCCGGGAACACAGATACGCAGTATTTT. The encoded protein is CASSPGNTDTQYF. Drawing the rest from reference TRBV18 and TRBJ2-3, the complete variable domain is NAGVMQNPRHLVRRRGQEARLRCSPMKGHSHVYWYRQLPEEGLKFMVYLQKENIIDESGMPKERFSAEFPKEGPSILRIQQVVRGDSAAYFCASSPGNTDTQYFGPGTRLTVL.

The V call is TRBV30, the J call TRBJ2-7, with D perhaps TRBD1 (5 bases). Germline CDR1 and CDR2: GTSNPN and SVGIG (reference sequence). The CDR3 runs 14 residues. V dropped 3 bases and J dropped 3 bases, with 15 bases sitting between them. The CDR3 coding sequence is TGTGCCTGGAGAGGGAAGGCAGGGCTCTACGAGCAGTACTTC. Protein product: CAWRGKAGLYEQYF.

V gene TRBV9 combines with J gene TRBJ2-2; 7 positions match TRBD1. V was clipped by 3 bases and J by 2 bases; unmatched bases: 4. The germline CDR1 and CDR2 sequences are SGDLS and YYNGEE. The CDR3 spans 15 residues. The CDR3 loop is CASSDRDSNTGELFF. The CDR3 DNA reads TGTGCCAGCAGCGACCGGGACAGCAACACCGGGGAGCTGTTTTTT.

The V and J genes are TRBV21-1 and TRBJ2-3; TRBD2 is taken as the D call from the table, unchecked against the DNA. TRBV21-1 is a recognized pseudogene. The length of the CDR3 is 16 residues. CDR3 loop: CASSPPVGGSTDTQYF. In DNA form, the CDR3 reads TGTGCCAGCAGCCCCCCGGTCGGGGGAAGCACAGATACGCAGTATTTT.

V usage is TRBV11-3 and J usage is TRBJ2-5, with D perhaps matching TRBD1 (6 bases). Germline CDR1 SGHNT, CDR2 YENEEA. The CDR3 consists of 14 residues. Trimming left V 4 bases short and J 3 bases short, with 12 bases between. CDR3 sequence (DNA): TGTGCCAGCAGCTCTTCAGGGGCTAAAGAGACCCAGTACTTC. It is translated as CASSSSGAKETQYF.